The clone carrying this T cell receptor beta chain was counted ten times or more. As yet, its antigen is unknown. This sample is drawn from a study of beta chain features in type 1 diabetes. The overall study: In all, some 100,000,000 sorted cells from all samples were analyzed. Overall study findings and caveats: PCR might preferentially amplify shorter templates, equally in patients and controls.

Expressed TCRB transcripts were sequenced because the entire RNA isolate underwent reverse transcription. Assay used: immunoSEQ multiplex PCR; TCRdb lists only in-frame clones, some missing. The sample lists 250,000 to 300,000 clones, approximately 8.1% seen once, with roughly 0.94% in the top ten. The CDR3 contains 14 residues. Trimming removed 10 bases at V and 4 bases at J, with 18 bases between. Per germline, CDR1 ENHRY and CDR2 SYGVKD. Isolation of CD4+ naive, central memory, regulatory and stem cell-like memory cells was achieved by sorting via CD45RO/CCR7/CD25/CD127/CD95/CD27. This TCR came from a woman aged 18-35 years in good health. The J gene is TRBJ2-3, the V gene TRBV10-3, with a weak D call TRBD2 (6 bases). Sequences were obtained from central memory CD4+ T cells from blood. CDR3 protein: CATGGDRAPDTQYF. The CDR3 DNA is TGTGCCACCGGCGGGGACCGGGCCCCAGATACGCAGTATTTT.